The 27 T cell receptor beta chains listed next were all sequenced from one sample in a study of T-cell memory formation after mild COVID-19. TCRdb called the 5' RACE reads again in MiXCR, with one record for every CDR3 protein. The sample holds approximately 300,000 distinct CDR3 sequences, 7% to 10% seen once. Sequencing was performed on PBMCs or a T cell subset sorted from them (not recorded which). These receptors all come from a man between 18 and 35 years old who had mild COVID-19 (a few samples of this study predate the infection). Cell type and time point are not known.

The gene calls are TRBV5-1 and TRBJ1-1; D call uncertain. Looked up from germline, CDR1 is SGHRS and CDR2 is YFSETQ. The CDR3 is made up of 13 amino acids. The ends were cut back, 5 bases at V and 6 bases at J, with 14 bases in the middle. The CDR3 here is CASSFRRISEAFF. CDR3 coding DNA: TGCGCCAGCAGTTTTCGGAGGATCTCTGAAGCTTTCTTT.

This clonotype was seen a handful of times. This chain joins TRBV11-2 and TRBJ1-4; maybe TRBD1 (6 bases). V was shortened by 5 bases and J by 4 bases, with 14 bases between the two germline ends. The germline CDR1 and CDR2 sequences are SGHAT and FQNNGV. The CDR3 is made up of 15 amino acids. The DNA of the CDR3 is TGTGCCAGCAGCAGGGGGGGCGGATTTAATGAAAAACTGTTTTTT. Translating gives CASSRGGGFNEKLFF.

The gene calls are TRBV7-9 and TRBJ2-3; 7 nucleotides line up with TRBD2. The CDR3 loop spans 16 amino acids. The V gene's germline CDR1 is SEHNR and CDR2 FQNEAQ (reference sequence). Germline trimming cut 5 bases from V and 0 bases from J; bases unmatched to any gene: 8. The CDR3 spells CASSPGGGRSTDTQYF. The CDR3 DNA is TGTGCCAGCAGCCCTGGGGGGGGTCGTAGCACAGATACGCAGTATTTT.

The chain recombines TRBV3-1 with TRBJ1-1, with a tentative D call TRBD1 (6 bases). Trimming shortened V by 2 bases and J by 1 base, and 8 bases separated the two germline ends. Per the germline V gene, CDR1 is LGHDT and CDR2 is YNNKEL (reference sequence). The CDR3 has 14 residues. This CDR3 is CASSQMGANTEAFF. CDR3 sequence (DNA): TGTGCCAGCAGCCAAATGGGGGCGAACACTGAAGCTTTCTTT.

In nucleotides, the CDR3 is TGCGCCAGCAGCCAAGTAGGGATAGTCGAGCAGTACTTC. Translation: CASSQVGIVEQYF. The J gene is TRBJ2-7, the V gene TRBV4-1; D is ambiguous. With 1 base removed from V and 6 bases from J, the gap between germline ends came to 10 bases. The CDR3 covers 13 residues. Germline CDR1 reads MGHRA; CDR2 reads YSYEKL.

This clonotype occurred many times. This sequence joins TRBV7-9 and TRBJ2-7; no firm D call. The germline CDR1 and CDR2 sequences are SEHNR and FQNEAQ (reference sequence). This CDR3 contains 13 residues. The V end was cut by 5 bases, the J end by 3 bases, with 11 bases between. Written as DNA, the CDR3 is TGTGCCAGCAGCCGTCCCGGCAGCTACGAGCAGTACGTC. Its protein is CASSRPGSYEQYV.

The rearrangement uses TRBV7-6 and TRBJ2-6; D is perhaps TRBD1 or TRBD2 (5 bases each). V lost 6 bases, J lost 3 bases, and 6 bases lay in between. The CDR3 length is 13 residues. Germline V gene lookup returns CDR1 SGHVS and CDR2 FNYEAQ. The CDR3 sequence: CASRGDGANVLTF. CDR3 nucleotides: TGTGCCAGCAGGGGGGATGGGGCCAACGTCCTGACTTTC. Filled out from reference TRBV7-6 and TRBJ2-6, the complete variable domain reads GAGVSQSPRYKVTKRGQDVALRCDPISGHVSLYWYRQALGQGPEFLTYFNYEAQQDKSGLPNDRFSAERPEGSISTLTIQRTEQRDSAMYRCASRGDGANVLTFGAGSRLTVL.

This clonotype was seen only a few times. The chain joins TRBV19 to TRBJ1-5; TRBD1 might be the D (5 bases). The CDR3 is 14 residues long. Germline CDR1 LNHDA, CDR2 SQIVND (reference sequence). V gave up 3 bases and J gave up 7 bases, with 13 bases separating them. CDR3 amino acids: CASSITGGRQPQHF. The CDR3 DNA sequence: TGTGCCAGTAGTATCACCGGGGGTAGGCAGCCCCAGCATTTT.

The chain recombines TRBV2 with TRBJ1-2; 9 positions agree with TRBD1. The germline V gene has CDR1 SNHLY and CDR2 FYNNEI. The CDR3 runs to 17 residues. With 0 bases clipped from V and 5 bases from J, the junction kept 10 bases outside the gene matches. The CDR3 region has the DNA TGTGCCAGCAGTGAAGCGCTTCAGTTGGACAGGGGTTATGGCTACACCTTC. This translates into CASSEALQLDRGYGYTF.

The chain recombines TRBV10-3 with TRBJ1-1; possible D gene TRBD1, 5 bases. Germline CDR1 and CDR2: ENHRY and SYGVKD. The CDR3 spans 11 residues. V lost 4 bases and J lost 8, with 8 bases in between. This chain's CDR3 is CAISGQYEAFF. The CDR3 nucleotides are TGTGCCATCAGTGGACAGTACGAAGCTTTCTTT.

Many counts were recorded for this clonotype. J is TRBJ2-2 and V is TRBV4-2; a possible D gene is TRBD2 (6 bases). Germline V gene data show CDR1 as LGHNA and CDR2 as YNFKEQ. The CDR3 covers 18 residues. Trimming shortened V by 1 base and J by 0 bases, and 15 bases separated the two germline ends. CDR3 protein: CASSQGGPGLTNTGELFF. The CDR3 bases are TGTGCCAGCAGCCAAGGTGGACCGGGACTGACGAACACCGGGGAGCTGTTTTTT.

The rearrangement links TRBV6-5 to TRBJ2-3; 10 bases match TRBD2. Losses at the gene ends were 6 bases for V and 5 bases for J; bases not matched to a gene: 8. Germline values: CDR1 MNHEY, CDR2 SVGAGI. The CDR3 is made up of 15 amino acids. The CDR3 spells CASRMSGGAVDTQYF. CDR3 sequence (DNA): TGTGCCAGCAGGATGAGCGGGGGGGCCGTAGATACGCAGTATTTT.

The chain links TRBV5-5 to TRBJ2-7; maybe TRBD1 (6 bases). Germline V gives CDR1 SGHKS, CDR2 YYEKEE (reference sequence). The CDR3 has 14 amino acids. V shed 0 bases and J shed 5 bases, with 12 bases lying between them. CDR3 DNA sequence: TGTGCCAGCAGCTTGGAACAGGGAGTCGACGAGCAGTACTTC. Amino acids: CASSLEQGVDEQYF.

This clonotype was counted between two and nine times. The chain carries TRBV7-9 and TRBJ1-5; tentative D call: TRBD1 (5 bases). V lost 2 bases and J 0 bases, leaving 11 bases between the germline ends. The CDR3 is 16 amino acids. CDR1 is SEHNR, CDR2 FQNEAQ, per germline (reference sequence). CDR3 nucleotide sequence: TGTGCCAGCAGCTTACGGGACGGACTTAGCAATCAGCCCCAGCATTTT. Its translation: CASSLRDGLSNQPQHF.

This chain connects TRBV9 to TRBJ2-3, with 10 positions matching TRBD2. The CDR3 is made up of 14 amino acids. CDR1 SGDLS and CDR2 YYNGEE come from the germline V gene. J lost 7 bases, V lost 2 bases, and 4 bases had no gene match. Here the CDR3 reads CASSVQRGGYTQYF. CDR3 coding DNA: TGTGCCAGCAGCGTTCAGCGGGGGGGCTATACGCAGTATTTT. Using reference TRBV9 and TRBJ2-3 for the parts outside the CDR3, the full variable domain is DSGVTQTPKHLITATGQRVTLRCSPRSGDLSVYWYQQSLDQGLQFLIQYYNGEERAKGNILERFSAQQFPDLHSELNLSSLELGDSALYFCASSVQRGGYTQYFGPGTRLTVL.

This clonotype has at least ten counts. The chain has TRBV5-1 and TRBJ2-1, with TRBD2 matching 7 bases. Germline values: CDR1 SGHRS, CDR2 YFSETQ. The ends lost 5 bases at V and 0 bases at J; junction bases unmatched: 8. The CDR3 spans 16 residues. CDR3 DNA: TGCGCCAGCAGTCCGAAAACTAGCGCCTCCTACAATGAGCAGTTCTTC. It yields the protein CASSPKTSASYNEQFF. Looking up the rest from reference TRBV5-1 and TRBJ2-1 gives the full variable domain: KAGVTQTPRYLIKTRGQQVTLSCSPISGHRSVSWYQQTPGQGLQFLFEYFSETQRNKGNFPGRFSGRQFSNSRSEMNVSTLELGDSALYLCASSPKTSASYNEQFFGPGTRLTVL.

This clonotype has a handful of counts. J is TRBJ2-5 and V is TRBV12-3 or TRBV12-4; 7 bases line up with TRBD1. This CDR3 comprises 14 residues. With V trimmed by 5 bases and J by 6 bases, 9 bases remained unmatched. The CDR3 coding sequence is TGTGCCAGCAGTCGACAGGGTTTCGGAAAGACCCAGTACTTC. Amino acid sequence: CASSRQGFGKTQYF.

J is TRBJ2-7 and V is TRBV7-2, with 8 bases aligning to TRBD1. The CDR3 covers 14 residues. Germline CDR1 and CDR2: SGHTA and FQGNSA. V dropped 5 bases and J dropped 3; count of bases not matched to a gene: 6. The chain's CDR3 is CASSPTGGLYEQYF. CDR3 bases: TGTGCCAGCAGCCCAACAGGGGGACTCTACGAGCAGTACTTC.

This sequence joins TRBV5-6 and TRBJ2-6, with 7 bases aligning to TRBD2. The CDR3 has 17 residues. J gave up 6 bases and V 4 bases, and 13 bases lay outside the gene matches. Germline assignment: CDR1 SGHDT and CDR2 YYEEEE. The CDR3 sequence is CASSLSTRGWKANVLTF. In DNA, the CDR3 is TGTGCCAGCAGCCTCTCGACGCGGGGGTGGAAGGCCAACGTCCTGACTTTC.

This clonotype was picked up a small number of times. The rearrangement joins TRBV7-2 to TRBJ1-2; 7 nucleotides align to TRBD1. Germline V gives CDR1 SGHTA, CDR2 FQGNSA. The CDR3 is 15 residues long. V lost 5 bases and J lost 2; bases outside the gene matches: 8. In DNA, the CDR3 is TGTGCCAGCAGCCCAGGGGGGACATCCAACTATGGCTACACCTTC. Translating gives CASSPGGTSNYGYTF.

The chain has TRBV4-3 and TRBJ2-1; weak D call: TRBD2 (5 bases). Germline V gives CDR1 LGHNA, CDR2 YSLEER. The CDR3 has 13 residues. Trimming pared 0 bases from V and 7 bases from J, leaving 7 bases between. CDR3 bases: TGCGCCAGCAGCCAAGAACCGGGGAATGAGCAGTTCTTC. Its translation: CASSQEPGNEQFF.

This clonotype was observed a handful of times. This sequence joins TRBV6-5 and TRBJ2-5, with 9 bases that match TRBD2. Trimming at V came to 5 bases and at J to 0 bases, leaving 10 bases not matched to a gene. The CDR3 is made up of 17 amino acids. Germline V gene sequence: CDR1 MNHEY, CDR2 SVGAGI. CDR3 DNA: TGTGCCAGCAGTAGGTTAGCGGGGGCTTGGTACCAAGAGACCCAGTACTTC. It translates to CASSRLAGAWYQETQYF.

This clonotype was recorded a few times. The chain links TRBV11-2 to TRBJ2-2; 10 bases fit TRBD1. The junction had 3 bases not matched to a gene; V was cut back by 3 bases and J by 2 bases. The germline V gene has CDR1 SGHAT and CDR2 FQNNGV. CDR3 size: 16 residues. The CDR3 reads CASSLTGGFNTGELFF. The CDR3 DNA sequence: TGTGCCAGCAGCTTGACAGGGGGCTTCAACACCGGGGAGCTGTTTTTT.

This clonotype has at least ten counts. The chain links TRBV5-1 to TRBJ2-5, with D perhaps TRBD1 (6 bases). Trimming stripped 0 bases from V and 1 base from J, with 7 bases between. From germline, CDR1 is SGHRS and CDR2 YFSETQ. The CDR3 totals 14 residues. The CDR3 nucleotides read TGCGCCAGCAGCTTGGTACAGGGCCAAGAGACCCAGTACTTC. It codes for CASSLVQGQETQYF. The whole variable domain, filled in from reference TRBV5-1 and TRBJ2-5, reads KAGVTQTPRYLIKTRGQQVTLSCSPISGHRSVSWYQQTPGQGLQFLFEYFSETQRNKGNFPGRFSGRQFSNSRSEMNVSTLELGDSALYLCASSLVQGQETQYFGPGTRLLVL.

The CDR3 loop reads CASSLNRVAYGYTF. DNA of the CDR3: TGTGCCAGCAGTTTAAACAGGGTGGCCTATGGCTACACCTTC. This chain uses TRBV12-3 or TRBV12-4 with TRBJ1-2, with a tentative D call TRBD1 (6 bases). This CDR3 is built from 14 residues. V dropped 2 bases and J dropped 4 bases, with 11 bases sitting between them.

This clonotype was seen a few times. CDR3: CASSQAAGPNTQYF. The CDR3, as DNA: TGTGCCAGCAGCCAGGCGGCGGGGCCTAATACGCAGTATTTT. The chain employs TRBV7-2 and TRBJ2-3, with D perhaps matching TRBD2 (6 bases). V was pared by 5 bases and J by 7 bases, with 16 bases between. Germline assignment: CDR1 SGHTA and CDR2 FQGNSA. The CDR3 has 14 amino acids.

The V and J genes are TRBV7-2 and TRBJ2-7; D ambiguous. Germline lookup yields CDR1 SGHTA and CDR2 FQGNSA. This CDR3 has 13 amino acids. The V end was cut by 4 bases, the J end by 2 bases, with 9 bases between. This CDR3 is CASSSARAYEQYF. CDR3 bases: TGTGCCAGCAGCTCGGCAAGGGCCTACGAGCAGTACTTC. The full variable domain, in which reference TRBV7-2 and TRBJ2-7 provide the parts outside the CDR3, is GAGVSQSPSNKVTEKGKDVELRCDPISGHTALYWYRQSLGQGLEFLIYFQGNSAPDKSGLPSDRFSAERTGGSVSTLTIQRTQQEDSAVYLCASSSARAYEQYFGPGTRLTVT.